This TCR beta chain was sequenced during a study of T cell changes during pregnancy in multiple sclerosis. Here immunoSEQ multiplex PCR was the method, and the copy in TCRdb shows in-frame clones only, minus some. There are 30,000 to 45,000 clones in the sample; more than 90% occur only once, and 1.2% lies in the top ten. The germline CDR1 and CDR2 sequences are SQVTM and ANQGSEA. V lost 4 bases and J lost 4; bases outside the gene matches: 9. This CDR3 spans 15 amino acids. This TCR was sampled from a female donor with multiple sclerosis, enrolled in a pregnancy study. Specimen: peripheral blood, collected before pregnancy. The V gene is TRBV29-1, the J gene TRBJ2-2, with 7 nucleotides matching TRBD2. DNA for the CDR3: TGCAGCGTTGGTGTCGCGGGAGTGGGCACCGGGGAGCTGTTTTTT. Translated, it gives CSVGVAGVGTGELFF.